The next 7 T cell receptor beta chains were all read from a single sample in a study of control samples from healthy donors and cancer patients. Produced via immunoSEQ multiplex PCR; TCRdb's table is partial and in-frame only. The table lists about 220,000 clones, 85% to 95% of them singletons. Sequencing was carried out using blood. Source of these receptors: a man in his fifties or sixties in good health.

The chain couples TRBV5-4 to TRBJ2-7; 10 nucleotides align to TRBD2. The germline V gene encodes CDR1 SGHNT and CDR2 YYREEE (reference sequence). This CDR3 contains 13 residues. V lost 0 bases, J lost 7 bases, and 1 base stayed unmatched. In DNA form, the CDR3 reads TGTGCCAGCAGCTTGGAAGCGGGGGGGGAGCAGTACGTC. Protein product: CASSLEAGGEQYV.

The chain has TRBV5-1 and TRBJ2-7; 7 bases fit TRBD1. Germline-derived CDR1 and CDR2 are SGHRS and YFSETQ. V gave up 7 bases and J gave up 5 bases; unmatched junction bases: 9. This CDR3 has 13 amino acids. CDR3 sequence: CASSRQGNDEQYF. CDR3 bases: TGCGCCAGCTCCCGACAGGGAAACGACGAGCAGTACTTC.

This chain uses TRBV10-3 with TRBJ2-2, with TRBD1 matching over 9 bases. Germline CDR1 and CDR2: ENHRY and SYGVKD. With V trimmed by 3 bases and J by 2 bases, 4 bases remained unmatched. The CDR3 contains 16 residues. The CDR3 protein is CAISDTGGANTGELFF. The CDR3 coding sequence is TGTGCCATCAGTGATACAGGGGGCGCAAACACCGGGGAGCTGTTTTTT.

The chain carries TRBV7-2 and TRBJ1-3; D gene unclear. Trimming took 3 bases from V and 0 from J, leaving 0 bases between them. The CDR3 covers 12 residues. Germline V gene data show CDR1 as SGHTA and CDR2 as FQGNSA. Here the CDR3 reads CASSFSGNTIYF. The CDR3 nucleotides read TGTGCCAGCAGCTTCTCTGGAAACACCATATATTTT.

V is TRBV5-1 and J is TRBJ2-5, with D possibly matching TRBD2 (5 bases). This CDR3 is 14 amino acids long. CDR1 SGHRS and CDR2 YFSETQ come from the germline V gene. Between the trimmed V and J ends, which lost 4 bases and 2 bases, there was a span of 12 bases. The CDR3 DNA is TGCGCCAGCAGCCCAGTAGGAGGTCAAGAGACCCAGTACTTC. Its protein is CASSPVGGQETQYF.

This chain joins TRBV30 and TRBJ2-7; D may be TRBD1 (6 bases). The V and J ends lost 3 bases and 5 bases respectively, with 17 bases between them. Germline V lookup: CDR1 GTSNPN, CDR2 SVGIG (reference sequence). CDR3 length equals 14 residues. The CDR3 sequence is CAWSLGQFLDEQYF. The CDR3 DNA is TGTGCCTGGAGCCTTGGACAGTTCCTGGACGAGCAGTACTTC.

The chain joins TRBV5-1 to TRBJ1-2; a weak D match, TRBD1 (5 bases). Trimming removed 4 bases from V and 8 bases from J, with 21 bases in between. Germline V gene data show CDR1 as SGHRS and CDR2 as YFSETQ. The CDR3 covers 15 residues. The CDR3 DNA sequence: TGCGCCAGCAGCGTAGGGGCAGCCGAAGCTAGGGGCTACACCTTC. Protein product: CASSVGAAEARGYTF.